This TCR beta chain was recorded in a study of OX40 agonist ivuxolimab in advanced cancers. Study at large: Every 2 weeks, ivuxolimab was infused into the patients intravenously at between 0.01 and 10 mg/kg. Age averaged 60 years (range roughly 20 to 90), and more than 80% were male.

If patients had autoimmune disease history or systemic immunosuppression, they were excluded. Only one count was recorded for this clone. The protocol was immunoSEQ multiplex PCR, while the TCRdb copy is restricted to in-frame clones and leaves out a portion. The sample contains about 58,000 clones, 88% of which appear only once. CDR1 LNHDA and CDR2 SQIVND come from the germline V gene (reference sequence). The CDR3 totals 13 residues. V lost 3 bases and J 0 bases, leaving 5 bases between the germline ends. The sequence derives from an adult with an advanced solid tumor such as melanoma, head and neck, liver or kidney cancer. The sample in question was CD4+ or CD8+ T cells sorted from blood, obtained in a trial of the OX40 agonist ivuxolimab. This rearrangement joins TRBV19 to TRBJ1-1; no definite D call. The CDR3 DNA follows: TGTGCCAGTAGTATCTCAGTGAACACTGAAGCTTTCTTT. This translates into CASSISVNTEAFF.